Shown below are 22 T cell receptor beta chains from a single sample sequenced in a study of blood T cell repertoires in COVID-19. TCRdb keeps only in-frame clones here, not all; method: immunoSEQ multiplex PCR. The sample carries more than 200,000 clones, roughly 82% recorded once. Sequencing used peripheral blood. The receptor source for this set is a woman older than 75 with active or convalescent COVID-19.

V usage is TRBV29-1 and J usage is TRBJ2-3; D perhaps matches TRBD2 (5 bases). V gave up 7 bases and J gave up 4 bases, with 18 bases separating them. Germline values: CDR1 SQVTM, CDR2 ANQGSEA. This CDR3 region has 14 residues. CDR3 nucleotide sequence: TGCAGCGGCGCCCTGGGAGTCCCACCAGATACGCAGTATTTT. As protein: CSGALGVPPDTQYF.

J is TRBJ1-3 and V is TRBV29-1; the D gene is possibly TRBD1 (5 bases). There are 13 residues in the CDR3. V gave up 4 bases and J gave up 4 bases, with 11 bases separating them. Germline V gives CDR1 SQVTM, CDR2 ANQGSEA. The DNA for the CDR3 is TGCAGCGTTGTTAAGGGGCAAGGAAACACCATATATTTT. Its protein product is CSVVKGQGNTIYF.

The sample holds a few counts of this clone. This rearrangement joins TRBV29-1 to TRBJ2-7; 10 nucleotides line up with TRBD1. Trimming at V came to 4 bases and at J to 5 bases, leaving 5 bases not matched to a gene. The CDR3 covers 13 residues. Germline V gene lookup returns CDR1 SQVTM and CDR2 ANQGSEA. CDR3 in amino acids: CSVVDRGRDEQYF. In DNA, the CDR3 is TGCAGCGTTGTTGACAGGGGGCGGGACGAGCAGTACTTC.

The chain is built from TRBV5-1 and TRBJ2-2, with 15 bases lining up with TRBD2. Unmatched junction bases numbered 5, after V lost 2 bases and J lost 0 bases. CDR1 and CDR2 (germline): SGHRS, YFSETQ. The CDR3 spans 19 residues. The CDR3 DNA reads TGCGCCAGCAGCTTACCCGGGACTAGCGGGGGGACGAACACCGGGGAGCTGTTTTTT. Encoded protein: CASSLPGTSGGTNTGELFF. Full variable domain (missing parts from reference TRBV5-1 and TRBJ2-2): KAGVTQTPRYLIKTRGQQVTLSCSPISGHRSVSWYQQTPGQGLQFLFEYFSETQRNKGNFPGRFSGRQFSNSRSEMNVSTLELGDSALYLCASSLPGTSGGTNTGELFFGEGSRLTVL.

This sequence joins TRBV28 and TRBJ1-3; possibly TRBD1 for D (6 bases). Germline V gene data show CDR1 as MDHEN and CDR2 as SYDVKM. V lost 7 bases, J lost 4 bases, and 17 bases lay in between. The CDR3 totals 15 residues. The chain's CDR3 is CASKYRAGLGNTIYF. CDR3 nucleotides: TGTGCCAGCAAGTACAGGGCAGGGCTGGGAAACACCATATATTTT.

The V call is TRBV7-9, the J call TRBJ1-6; 9 bases map to TRBD1. V lost 0 bases, J lost 9 bases, and 3 bases stayed unmatched. Germline CDR1 SEHNR, CDR2 FQNEAQ (reference sequence). The CDR3 contains 15 residues. CDR3 nucleotide sequence: TGTGCCAGCAGCTTAGCGGACAGGGGCGCTTCACCCCTCCACTTT. Amino acid sequence: CASSLADRGASPLHF.

The chain uses TRBV28 and TRBJ2-2, with D maybe TRBD2 (6 bases). The germline V and J ends were trimmed by 7 bases and 5 bases, with 11 bases remaining between them. CDR3 size: 13 residues. Per the germline V gene, CDR1 is MDHEN and CDR2 is SYDVKM. CDR3 coding DNA: TGTGCCAGCACTAGCGTCATTACCGGGGAGCTGTTTTTT. Translated, it gives CASTSVITGELFF.

This chain connects TRBV29-1 to TRBJ1-2; TRBD1 agrees at 7 bases. V dropped 6 bases and J dropped 8; count of bases not matched to a gene: 15. Per germline, CDR1 SQVTM and CDR2 ANQGSEA. This CDR3 has 14 residues. CDR3 sequence (DNA): TGCAGCGTCGAACCTACAGGGGTAACTTTCGGCTACACCTTC. It yields the protein CSVEPTGVTFGYTF.

The chain carries TRBV19 and TRBJ1-5; a possible D gene is TRBD1 (6 bases). Germline CDR1 reads LNHDA; CDR2 reads SQIVND (reference sequence). The V end was cut by 4 bases, the J end by 1 base, with 26 bases between. The CDR3 consists of 20 residues. This chain's CDR3 is CASSTSPTGGYILSNQPQHF. CDR3 DNA: TGTGCCAGTAGTACCAGCCCGACAGGCGGATATATTCTGAGCAATCAGCCCCAGCATTTT.

This chain connects TRBV7-6 to TRBJ1-5, with a possible D match to TRBD1 (5 bases). The CDR3 sequence is 16 residues long. With 2 bases removed from V and 4 bases from J, the gap between germline ends came to 15 bases. Looked up from germline, CDR1 is SGHVS and CDR2 is FNYEAQ. The chain's CDR3 is CASSLLAGRKNQPQHF. As DNA, the CDR3 is TGTGCCAGCAGCTTATTGGCAGGGCGAAAAAATCAGCCCCAGCATTTT.

This chain connects TRBV2 to TRBJ2-3; D may be TRBD1 (6 bases). Per the germline V gene, CDR1 is SNHLY and CDR2 is FYNNEI. Trimming pared 4 bases from V and 0 bases from J, leaving 8 bases between. This CDR3 spans 14 amino acids. The CDR3 DNA reads TGTGCCAGCAGTGCCCAGGGGAGCACAGATACGCAGTATTTT. It translates to CASSAQGSTDTQYF.

This chain connects TRBV10-1 to TRBJ2-3; 9 bases align to TRBD2. Germline V gene data show CDR1 as WNHNN and CDR2 as SYGVQD (reference sequence). This CDR3 is built from 15 residues. Germline trimming cut 6 bases from V and 3 bases from J; bases unmatched to any gene: 7. CDR3: CASSRSSGTTDTQYF. Here the CDR3 DNA reads TGCGCCAGCAGCCGTTCTAGCGGGACAACAGATACGCAGTATTTT.

The rearrangement links TRBV7-6 to TRBJ2-5, with 12 nucleotides matching TRBD1. This CDR3 spans 14 amino acids. The J segment lost 5 bases and the V segment lost 7 bases, leaving 5 bases of the junction unmatched. Germline assignment: CDR1 SGHVS and CDR2 FNYEAQ. CDR3 loop: CASTGTGGGETQYF. The CDR3 bases are TGTGCCAGCACCGGGACAGGGGGCGGGGAGACCCAGTACTTC.

The CDR3 region has the DNA TGTGCCAGCTCATATGACAGGGGGAACAATCAGCCCCAGCATTTT. Its translation is CASSYDRGNNQPQHF. The chain carries TRBV18 and TRBJ1-5; 9 nucleotides line up with TRBD1. Germline values: CDR1 KGHSH, CDR2 LQKENI. The junction had 5 bases not matched to a gene; V was cut back by 5 bases and J by 3 bases. The CDR3 has 15 amino acids.

CDR3 coding DNA: TGTGCCAGTAGGCCCTTTCAAATCGAGGGCAATCAGCCCCAGCATTTT. Translation gives CASRPFQIEGNQPQHF. The chain combines TRBV19 with TRBJ1-5; D gene unclear. CDR1 is LNHDA, CDR2 SQIVND, per germline (reference sequence). CDR3 length: 16 residues. The germline V and J ends were trimmed by 6 bases and 2 bases, with 17 bases remaining between them.

V usage is TRBV7-2 and J usage is TRBJ1-2; the D gene is possibly TRBD1 (5 bases). V was trimmed by 1 base and J by 6 bases, leaving 12 bases between them. This CDR3 is 14 amino acids long. Germline V CDR1 and CDR2: SGHTA, FQGNSA. The CDR3 sequence is CASSLGFGRDGYTF. The DNA of the CDR3 is TGTGCCAGCAGCTTAGGTTTTGGCAGGGATGGCTACACCTTC.

The table lists this clone with a few counts. The J gene is TRBJ2-2, the V gene TRBV27; TRBD2 matches 8 bases. Trimming cost V 6 bases and J 7 bases; bases outside gene matches: 10. Germline assignment: CDR1 MNHEY and CDR2 SMNVEV (reference sequence). CDR3 length equals 15 residues. The CDR3 nucleotides are TGTGCCAGCAGGACCGGGACTAGTATCGTCGGGGAGCTGTTTTTT. Amino acids: CASRTGTSIVGELFF.

V and J are TRBV5-1 and TRBJ2-7; the match to TRBD2 covers 7 bases. V was pared by 4 bases and J by 2 bases, with 6 bases of the junction left unmatched. CDR1 is SGHRS and CDR2 is YFSETQ in the germline V gene. The CDR3 is made up of 14 amino acids. CDR3 DNA: TGCGCCAGCAGCGGAGCGGGGCCCCCCTACGAGCAGTACTTC. Translated, it gives CASSGAGPPYEQYF. The complete variable domain, with remaining parts taken from reference TRBV5-1 and TRBJ2-7, reads KAGVTQTPRYLIKTRGQQVTLSCSPISGHRSVSWYQQTPGQGLQFLFEYFSETQRNKGNFPGRFSGRQFSNSRSEMNVSTLELGDSALYLCASSGAGPPYEQYFGPGTRLTVT.

Concerning this clone itself: Germline is not matched at one junction end, which may reflect a read error. The rearrangement uses TRBV7-7 and TRBJ2-2, with TRBD1 matching 12 bases. This CDR3 region has 18 residues. Germline V gene lookup returns CDR1 SSHAT and CDR2 FNYEAQ (reference sequence). The DNA of the CDR3 is TGTGCTAGCAGCCCGGGGACAGGGGGCAGAGGGGTCACCGGGGAGCTGTTTTTT. Amino acids: CASSPGTGGRGVTGELFF.

V and J are TRBV5-1 and TRBJ2-5, with D unresolved. V lost 0 bases, J lost 4 bases, and 10 bases lay in between. CDR1 is SGHRS, CDR2 YFSETQ, per germline. This CDR3 is 14 amino acids long. The CDR3 DNA is TGCGCCAGCAGCTTGGCTAGAAACGTAGAGACCCAGTACTTC. It encodes CASSLARNVETQYF.

This clone was picked up a small number of times. The J gene is TRBJ2-7, the V gene TRBV18; 7 nucleotides agree with TRBD1. The junction had 10 bases not matched to a gene; V was cut back by 5 bases and J by 9 bases. Germline-derived CDR1 and CDR2 are KGHSH and LQKENI. The CDR3 covers 13 residues. Written as DNA, the CDR3 is TGTGCCAGCTCAATGGGACAGCTCTCTGGGCAGTACTTC. Amino acid sequence: CASSMGQLSGQYF.

The rearrangement joins TRBV11-3 to TRBJ2-1; TRBD2 agrees at 8 bases. CDR1 SGHNT and CDR2 YENEEA come from the germline V gene. This CDR3 is 16 amino acids long. The V gene end was trimmed by 0 bases and the J gene end by 0 bases; junction bases not matched to a gene: 1. In DNA, the CDR3 is TGTGCCAGCAGCTTAGACGGGGGGGTCTCCTACAATGAGCAGTTCTTC. Amino acids: CASSLDGGVSYNEQFF.